The rows below give T cell receptor beta chains drawn from one sample of a study of CD8 T cells in Susac syndrome. TCRdb reanalysed the immunoSEQ multiplex PCR reads using MiXCR and keeps one entry per CDR3 protein. This table has a few hundred thousand distinct CDR3 sequences, approximately 90% appearing once. The material sequenced was CD4+ T cells from PBMCs. These receptors were obtained from a human donor with multiple sclerosis. Each CDR3 is given with its conserved first and last residue. A D gene is named only where the DNA matches it firmly. Some rows mark clone size as missing; the rest say once, few, many or name a class of expanded clone.

V gene,D gene,clone size,J gene,CDR3 protein,CDR3 DNA
TRBV4-1,.,.,TRBJ2-1,CASSPRPLPEQFF,TGCGCCAGCAGCCCCCGTCCCCTTCCAGAGCAGTTCTTC
TRBV6-5,TRBD1,.,TRBJ1-1,CASSNDRGVEAFF,TGTGCCAGCAGTAACGACAGGGGAGTTGAAGCTTTCTTT
TRBV20-1,.,once,TRBJ2-7,CSASSGRGTSYEQYF,TGCAGTGCTAGTTCAGGGCGGGGAACCTCCTACGAGCAGTACTTC
TRBV11-1,.,.,TRBJ2-5,CASSLAPGRGETQYF,TGTGCCAGCAGCTTGGCCCCCGGCAGGGGTGAGACCCAGTACTTC
TRBV27,TRBD1,.,TRBJ1-1,CASSFLEGQHLNTEAFF,TGTGCCAGCAGTTTTTTGGAGGGACAGCATCTGAACACTGAAGCTTTCTTT
TRBV10-3,.,once,TRBJ2-7,CAISGTYIRGDYEQYF,TGTGCCATCAGTGGAACCTATATAAGGGGGGACTACGAGCAGTACTTC
TRBV7-9,.,.,TRBJ1-1,CASSRIGQSKGTEAFF,TGTGCCAGCAGCCGGATCGGACAGTCCAAGGGCACTGAAGCTTTCTTT
TRBV30,.,.,TRBJ2-1,CAWSVGQVYAYNEQFF,TGTGCCTGGAGTGTTGGTCAGGTATATGCCTACAATGAGCAGTTCTTC
TRBV3-1,.,.,TRBJ1-2,CASSQLNDYGYTF,TGTGCCAGCAGCCAGCTTAACGACTATGGCTACACCTTC
TRBV7-2,TRBD2,.,TRBJ2-1,CASSLGWGGYNEQFF,TGTGCCAGCAGCTTAGGATGGGGGGGATACAATGAGCAGTTCTTC
TRBV13,.,.,TRBJ2-1,CASSLPGRNEQFF,TGTGCCAGCAGCTTACCAGGGAGAAATGAGCAGTTCTTC
TRBV12-3/TRBV12-4,.,.,TRBJ1-2,CASSFGEGANYGYTF,TGTGCCAGCAGTTTTGGGGAAGGGGCTAACTATGGCTACACCTTC
TRBV14,.,once,TRBJ2-6,CASSSGLLSGANVLTF,TGTGCCAGCAGCTCGGGCCTCCTCTCTGGGGCCAACGTCCTGACTTTC
TRBV6-2/TRBV6-3,TRBD1,.,TRBJ2-1,CASSLPLRRGLYNEQFF,TGTGCCAGCAGCTTACCCCTTAGAAGGGGGCTTTACAATGAGCAGTTCTTC
TRBV5-4,.,.,TRBJ2-3,CASSLEGVTDTQYF,TGTGCCAGCAGCCTTGAGGGTGTCACAGATACGCAGTATTTT
TRBV3-1,.,once,TRBJ2-3,CASSREATVGDTQYF,TGTGCCAGCAGCCGGGAAGCGACGGTTGGCGATACGCAGTATTTT
TRBV5-4,.,.,TRBJ2-3,CASSFVPSTDTQYF,TGTGCCAGCAGCTTCGTCCCTAGCACAGATACGCAGTATTTT
TRBV20-1,TRBD1,.,TRBJ2-1,CSADRGYNEQFF,TGCAGTGCCGACAGGGGTTATAATGAGCAGTTCTTC
TRBV4-1,.,.,TRBJ1-2,CASSQAGSTSYGYTF,TGCGCCAGCAGCCAAGCAGGATCCACTAGCTATGGCTACACCTTC
TRBV19,.,.,TRBJ1-3,CASKASAADTIYF,TGTGCCAGTAAGGCCTCCGCGGCGGACACCATATATTTT
TRBV20-1,.,.,TRBJ1-2,CSARAGTESNYGYTF,TGCAGTGCTAGAGCGGGGACGGAATCTAACTATGGCTACACCTTC
TRBV5-4,.,.,TRBJ2-1,CASSLGVAVLSSYNEQFF,TGTGCCAGCAGCCTCGGGGTAGCGGTCTTGAGCTCCTACAATGAGCAGTTCTTC
TRBV19,.,.,TRBJ1-2,CASSPRLPIGYGYTF,TGTGCCAGTAGTCCAAGACTGCCTATTGGCTATGGCTACACCTTC
TRBV7-9,TRBD2,.,TRBJ2-7,CASSLGSTSGRLTYEQYF,TGTGCCAGCAGCTTGGGGTCAACTAGCGGGAGGCTCACCTACGAGCAGTACTTC
TRBV7-9,.,.,TRBJ2-1,CASSLIRGRYNEQFF,TGTGCCAGCAGCTTAATTCGGGGGAGGTACAATGAGCAGTTCTTC